This TCR beta chain was profiled in a study of T cells in Graves' hyperthyroidism and ophthalmopathy (dated by TCRdb to between 2018 and 2021). With respect to the entire study: Peripheral blood was sampled at the time of initial diagnosis, prior to any treatment. The 90 to 100 discovery patients were randomly divided into training and test sets at a 7:3 ratio. To identify distinguishing TCR V-J signatures, a discovery cohort of around 100 patients was used, comprising 40 to 45 with Graves' ophthalmopathy and around 57 with stable Graves' hyperthyroidism. Once sampling was done, hyperthyroidism patients were given methimazole at a starting dose of 30 mg daily, whereas ophthalmopathy patients were given high-dose intravenous methylprednisolone. TCR Vbeta CDR3 sequencing of 120 to 150 peripheral blood samples (over 40 ophthalmopathy, about 80 hyperthyroidism and approximately 17 progressor patients) is reported in the paper. In roughly six Graves' hyperthyroidism patients, the study also compared T-cell repertoires from thyroid tissue with T-cell repertoires from blood. Prospective prediction of ophthalmopathy was tested in an independent validation cohort of 18 to 20 hyperthyroidism patients and some 17 patients who later progressed to ophthalmopathy.

Sequences MRHNA (CDR1) and SNTAGT (CDR2) are obtained from the germline V gene. At the junction V is shortened by 0 bases and J by 7 bases, with 9 bases in between. Its CDR3 holds 13 amino acids, cysteine through phenylalanine. Here the CDR3 DNA is all that survives: 39 bases in frame from base 1. The TCR beta CDR3 regions were amplified from RNA transcripts. The first round of RT-PCR for the TCR CDR3 was performed with the HTBI primer set and the Qiagen OneStep RT-PCR kit. A second multiplex PCR round built the libraries, followed by size selection and purification. Paired-end sequencing of the libraries was performed with 100 bp reads on an Illumina HiSeq2000. The study's own analysis went as follows. Raw data were processed with SOAPnuke, discarding reads with adapters, uncalled bases, mean Phred below 15, or no exact constant-primer or identifier match. High-quality paired reads were merged using COPE v1.2.5, and each unique nucleotide sequence was defined as a clonotype. Clonotypes were aligned to IMGT TRBV, TRBD and TRBJ reference segments using MiTCR v1.1. Analysis was restricted to V-J combinations with a frequency above 0.0001, which covered 98% to 99.2% of repertoires. A TCS score was defined as the ratio between F50 (clonal expansion) and ExV (chaos), using BLOSUM62-based TCRdist between CDR3 peptides within each V-J. Welch's t-statistics and random forest reduced around 510 V-J features to 13, which were used in a naive Bayes classifier (R e1071). TCRdb reran the public reads through fastp at Q25 and MiXCR, keeping productive beta chains. Each record represents a unique CDR3 protein, reported with the most common genes and DNA among its rows. These V and J calls originate from TCRdb's pipeline instead of the authors' own analysis. The sample table shows approximately 320,000 distinct CDR3 sequences, and 15% to 20% are seen once. Around 35% of the sample belongs to the ten largest clones.

A patient counted as having stable Graves' hyperthyroidism if no progression to ophthalmopathy occurred over 18 months of follow-up. Hyperthyroidism patients were newly diagnosed, with disease duration under 2 months, and aged 18 to 65 years. Any patient with an uncontrolled infection, another autoimmune disease, pregnancy or lactation was excluded. Clinical symptoms, serum thyroxine and TRAb, thyroid ultrasound, and orbital computed tomography formed the basis for the diagnoses. Ficoll-Paque density gradient centrifugation was used to isolate PBMCs from approximately 10 ml of fresh peripheral blood. Total RNA was extracted using Trizol reagent, and RNA quality was assessed on an Agilent 2100 Bioanalyzer. This clonotype was recorded many times. The target of this receptor is not known. The input lacks base qualities; no much larger clone sits a single base away. What the study reported, not specific to this receptor: Most expanded thyroid clonotypes (frequency above 0.001) were also detected in blood, suggesting blood repertoires may reflect thyroid immune responses. In validation, progression to ophthalmopathy was predicted by the model with approximately 67% sensitivity and just over 72% specificity, a median of approximately 6.5 months before onset. A model built on a 13 V-J signature distinguished ophthalmopathy from stable hyperthyroidism, reaching 85% to 90% sensitivity and about 81% specificity in cross-validation and 80%/75% in testing. No statistical method was used to fix the sample size in advance, and group allocation was not hidden from the investigators.

The sample comprised blood. The receptor's source is a young man with Graves' hyperthyroidism. Recombination joined TRBV6-4 with TRBJ2-5, with the D gene call left open. The CDR3 amino acid sequence is: CASSDSPGLTQYF. The bases are TGTGCCAGCAGTGACTCCCCTGGATTGACCCAGTACTTC.